This T cell receptor beta chain was sequenced during a study of T cells in Graves' hyperthyroidism and ophthalmopathy. Using RNA transcripts as the source, TCR beta CDR3 regions were amplified. The HTBI set primed first-round TCR CDR3 RT-PCR. TCRdb called the multiplex PCR reads again in MiXCR, with one record for every CDR3 protein. The data show under 250,000 distinct CDR3 sequences, roughly 17% seen once. In its sample, this clonotype was seen many times. Material for sequencing was blood. The source of this sequence is a woman aged 45-59 years with Graves' hyperthyroidism.

CDR3 sequence reads: CAWSVSTEYEQYF. The CDR3 nucleotides are TGTGCCTGGAGTGTCTCAACGGAATACGAGCAGTACTTC. The V and J genes are TRBV30 and TRBJ2-7; D not resolved. This CDR3 comprises 13 residues. The V and J ends lost 0 bases and 4 bases respectively, with 10 bases between them. In germline, CDR1 is GTSNPN, CDR2 SVGIG (reference sequence).